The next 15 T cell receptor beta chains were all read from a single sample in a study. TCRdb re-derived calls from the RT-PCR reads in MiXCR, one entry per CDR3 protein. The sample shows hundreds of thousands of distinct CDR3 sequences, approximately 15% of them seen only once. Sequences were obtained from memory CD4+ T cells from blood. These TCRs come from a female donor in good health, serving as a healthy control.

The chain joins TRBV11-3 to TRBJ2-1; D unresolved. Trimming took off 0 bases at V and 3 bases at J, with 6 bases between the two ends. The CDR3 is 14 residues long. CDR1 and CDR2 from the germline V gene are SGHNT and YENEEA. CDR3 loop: CASSLDSDYNEQFF. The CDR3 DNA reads TGTGCCAGCAGCTTAGATTCGGACTACAATGAGCAGTTCTTC.

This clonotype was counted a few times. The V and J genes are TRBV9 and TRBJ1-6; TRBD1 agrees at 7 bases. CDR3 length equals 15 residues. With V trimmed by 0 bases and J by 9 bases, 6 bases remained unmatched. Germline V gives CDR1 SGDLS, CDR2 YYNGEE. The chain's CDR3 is CASSVESQGSSPLHF. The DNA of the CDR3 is TGTGCCAGCAGCGTAGAATCACAGGGGAGTTCACCCCTCCACTTT.

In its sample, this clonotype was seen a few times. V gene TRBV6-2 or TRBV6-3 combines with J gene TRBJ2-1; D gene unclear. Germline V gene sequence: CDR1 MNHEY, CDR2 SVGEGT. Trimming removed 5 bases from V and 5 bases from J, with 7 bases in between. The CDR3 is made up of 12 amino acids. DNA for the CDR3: TGTGCCAGCAGTGACCCAAACAATGAGCAGTTCTTC. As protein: CASSDPNNEQFF.

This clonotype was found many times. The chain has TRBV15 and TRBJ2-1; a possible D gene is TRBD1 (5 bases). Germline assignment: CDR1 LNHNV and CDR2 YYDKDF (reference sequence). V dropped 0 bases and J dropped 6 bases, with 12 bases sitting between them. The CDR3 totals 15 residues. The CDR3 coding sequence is TGTGCCACCAGCAGAGATCGGGCAGGGCTCAATGAGCAGTTCTTC. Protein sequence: CATSRDRAGLNEQFF.

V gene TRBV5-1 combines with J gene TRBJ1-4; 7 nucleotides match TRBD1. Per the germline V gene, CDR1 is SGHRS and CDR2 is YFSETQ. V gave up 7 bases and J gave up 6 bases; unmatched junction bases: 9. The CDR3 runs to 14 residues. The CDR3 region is CASQPGGGDEKLFF. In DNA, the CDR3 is TGCGCCAGCCAACCCGGAGGGGGCGATGAAAAACTGTTTTTT. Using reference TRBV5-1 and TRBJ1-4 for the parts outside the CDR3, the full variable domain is KAGVTQTPRYLIKTRGQQVTLSCSPISGHRSVSWYQQTPGQGLQFLFEYFSETQRNKGNFPGRFSGRQFSNSRSEMNVSTLELGDSALYLCASQPGGGDEKLFFGSGTQLSVL.

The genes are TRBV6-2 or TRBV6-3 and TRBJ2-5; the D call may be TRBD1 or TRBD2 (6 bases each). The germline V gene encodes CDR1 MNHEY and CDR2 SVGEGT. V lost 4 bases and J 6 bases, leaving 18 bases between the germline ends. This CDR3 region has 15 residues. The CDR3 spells CASSFTGTGGQTQYF. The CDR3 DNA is TGTGCCAGCAGTTTCACCGGGACTGGGGGGCAGACCCAGTACTTC.

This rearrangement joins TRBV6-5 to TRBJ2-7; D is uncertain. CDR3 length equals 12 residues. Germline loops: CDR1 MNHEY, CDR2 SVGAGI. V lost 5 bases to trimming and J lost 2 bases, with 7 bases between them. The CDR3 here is CASSTVTYEQYF. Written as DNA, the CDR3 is TGTGCCAGCAGTACAGTTACCTACGAGCAGTACTTC.

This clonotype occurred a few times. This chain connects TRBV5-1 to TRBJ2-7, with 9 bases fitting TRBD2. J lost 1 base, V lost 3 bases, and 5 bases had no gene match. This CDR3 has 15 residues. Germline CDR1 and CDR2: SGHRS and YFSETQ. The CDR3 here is CASSSLAGSSYEQYF. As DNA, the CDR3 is TGCGCCAGCAGCTCCCTAGCGGGGTCTTCCTACGAGCAGTACTTC.

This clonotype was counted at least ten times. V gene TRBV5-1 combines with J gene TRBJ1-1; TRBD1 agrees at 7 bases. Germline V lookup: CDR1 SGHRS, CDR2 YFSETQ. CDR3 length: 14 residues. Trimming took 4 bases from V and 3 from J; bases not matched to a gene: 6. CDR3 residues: CASSPQGGDTEAFF. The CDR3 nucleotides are TGCGCCAGCAGCCCTCAGGGGGGTGACACTGAAGCTTTCTTT.

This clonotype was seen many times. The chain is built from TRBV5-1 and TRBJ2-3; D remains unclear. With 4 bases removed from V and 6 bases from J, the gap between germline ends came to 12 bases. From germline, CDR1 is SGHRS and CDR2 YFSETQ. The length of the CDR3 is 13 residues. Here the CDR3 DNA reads TGCGCCAGCAGCGTGGGCCCGAGCGATACGCAGTATTTT. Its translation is CASSVGPSDTQYF.

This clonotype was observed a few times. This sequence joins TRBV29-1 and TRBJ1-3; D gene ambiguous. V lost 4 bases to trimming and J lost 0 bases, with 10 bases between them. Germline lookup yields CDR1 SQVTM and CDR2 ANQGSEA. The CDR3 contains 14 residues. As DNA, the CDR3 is TGCAGCGTTGGTGTGGGTATCTCTGGAAACACCATATATTTT. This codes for CSVGVGISGNTIYF.

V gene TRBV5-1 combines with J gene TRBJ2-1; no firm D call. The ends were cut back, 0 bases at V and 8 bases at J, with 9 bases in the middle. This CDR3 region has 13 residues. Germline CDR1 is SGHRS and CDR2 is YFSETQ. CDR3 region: CASSLASLYEQFF. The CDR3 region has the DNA TGCGCCAGCAGCTTGGCCAGTCTTTATGAGCAGTTCTTC.

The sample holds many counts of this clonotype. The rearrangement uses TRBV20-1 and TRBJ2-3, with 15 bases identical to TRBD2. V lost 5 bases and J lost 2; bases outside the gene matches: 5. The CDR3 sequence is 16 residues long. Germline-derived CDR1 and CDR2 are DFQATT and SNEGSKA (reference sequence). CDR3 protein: CSASGLAGGYTDTQYF. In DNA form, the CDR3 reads TGCAGTGCTTCCGGACTAGCGGGAGGGTACACAGATACGCAGTATTTT.

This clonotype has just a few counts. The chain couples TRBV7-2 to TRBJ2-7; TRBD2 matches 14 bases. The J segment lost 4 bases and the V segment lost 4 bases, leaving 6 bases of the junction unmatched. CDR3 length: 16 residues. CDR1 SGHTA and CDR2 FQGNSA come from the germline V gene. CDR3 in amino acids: CASSSRTSGRRYEQYF. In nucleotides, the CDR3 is TGTGCCAGCAGCTCCCGGACTAGCGGGAGGAGGTACGAGCAGTACTTC.

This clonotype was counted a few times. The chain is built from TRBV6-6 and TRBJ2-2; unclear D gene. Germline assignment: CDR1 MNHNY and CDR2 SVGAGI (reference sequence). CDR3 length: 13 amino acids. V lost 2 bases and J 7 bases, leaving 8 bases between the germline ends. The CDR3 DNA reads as TGTGCCAGCAGTTACCAAGTCCACGGGGAGCTGTTTTTT. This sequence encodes CASSYQVHGELFF.